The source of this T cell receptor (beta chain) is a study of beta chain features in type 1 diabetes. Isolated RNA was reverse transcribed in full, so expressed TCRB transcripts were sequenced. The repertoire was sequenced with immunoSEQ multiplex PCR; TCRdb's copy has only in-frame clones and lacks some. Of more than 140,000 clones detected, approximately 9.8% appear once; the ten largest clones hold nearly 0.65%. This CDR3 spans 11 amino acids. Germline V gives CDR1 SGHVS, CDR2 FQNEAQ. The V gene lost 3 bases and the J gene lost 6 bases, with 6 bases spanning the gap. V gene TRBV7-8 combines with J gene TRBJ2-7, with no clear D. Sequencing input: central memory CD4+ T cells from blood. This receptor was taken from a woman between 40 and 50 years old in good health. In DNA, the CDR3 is TGTGCCAGCAGCTTTCCAGGCGAGCAGTACTTC. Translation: CASSFPGEQYF.